This TCR beta chain emerged from a study of T cells in localized non-small cell lung cancer. Worth noting for this clone: Its antigen is as yet unknown.

Study observations and caveats: Uninvolved adjacent lung showed peak T cell clonality, exceeding tumor. Heterogeneity cannot be ruled out, as sequencing used one tumor region only. Patients showing higher blood T cell density tended to see longer overall survival. Adjacent lung tissue had a median about 60 of the top 100 clones found in the tumor.

Repertoires were generated with immunoSEQ multiplex PCR, while TCRdb's copy carries only in-frame clones and drops some. The sample consists of about 35,000 clones, 85% to 90% of them appearing once. The source of this sequence is a man aged 40 to 75 with stage I lung adenocarcinoma. The sequenced sample was peripheral blood, obtained before any cancer treatment.

CDR3: CASSPSGDTEAFF. DNA for the CDR3: TGTGCCAGCAGCCCATCGGGGGACACTGAAGCTTTCTTT. The genes are TRBV11-3 and TRBJ1-1; D is perhaps TRBD1 (5 bases). V lost 5 bases and J lost 3, with 10 bases in between. Germline V lookup: CDR1 SGHNT, CDR2 YENEEA. The length of the CDR3 is 13 residues.